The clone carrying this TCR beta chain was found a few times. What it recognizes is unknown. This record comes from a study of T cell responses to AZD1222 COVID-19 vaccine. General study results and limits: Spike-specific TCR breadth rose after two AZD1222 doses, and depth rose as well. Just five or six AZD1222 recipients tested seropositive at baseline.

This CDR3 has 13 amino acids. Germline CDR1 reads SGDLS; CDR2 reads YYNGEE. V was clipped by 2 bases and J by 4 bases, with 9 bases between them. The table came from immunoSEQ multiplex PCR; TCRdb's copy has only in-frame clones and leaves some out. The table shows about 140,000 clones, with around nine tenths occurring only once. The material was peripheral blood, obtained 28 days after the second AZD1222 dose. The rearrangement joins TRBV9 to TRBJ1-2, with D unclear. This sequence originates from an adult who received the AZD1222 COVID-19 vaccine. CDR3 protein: CASSVSGSYGYTF. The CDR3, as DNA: TGTGCCAGCAGCGTCTCGGGGTCCTATGGCTACACCTTC. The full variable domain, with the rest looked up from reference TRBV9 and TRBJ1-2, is DSGVTQTPKHLITATGQRVTLRCSPRSGDLSVYWYQQSLDQGLQFLIQYYNGEERAKGNILERFSAQQFPDLHSELNLSSLELGDSALYFCASSVSGSYGYTFGSGTRLTVV.